This T cell receptor (beta chain) was found in a study of blood T cell repertoires in COVID-19. Using immunoSEQ multiplex PCR, the repertoire was profiled, and TCRdb retains in-frame clones only, with some absent. The sample shows some 20,000 clones, about 88% of them seen only once. The CDR3 has 13 amino acids. The V end was cut by 4 bases, the J end by 3 bases, with 10 bases between. Looked up from germline, CDR1 is KGHSH and CDR2 is LQKENI. The chain carries TRBV18 and TRBJ2-7; no clear D gene. The sequenced sample consisted of peripheral blood. This sequence was found in a man between 40 and 49 years old with active COVID-19. CDR3 sequence reads: CASSLYIDYEQYF. The CDR3 coding sequence is TGTGCCAGCTCACTCTATATAGACTACGAGCAGTACTTC.